This record covers a single T cell receptor (beta chain). Its recognized antigen is unknown. No base quality information exists; no much larger clone differs at one position. This specimen's time point label, interpreted: about 28 days (+/-7) after the second vaccine dose. AZD1222 recipients with second doses at about 4 weeks or about 12 weeks were pooled, because spike-specific TCR depth and breadth did not differ between schedules. The vaccinee samples were drawn from two UK trials, COV001 and COV002, one of which was a single-blind randomized controlled phase 2/3 trial testing AZD1222 (ChAdOx1 nCoV-19) in healthy adults. Trial participant PBMC samples were collected at day 0 and day 28 after the second dose for TCRbeta chain sequencing. This sample stems from a study of T cell responses to AZD1222 COVID-19 vaccine (dated by TCRdb to the early 2020s). Some background on the complete study: TCR sequencing covered some 250 trial participants: 200 to 220 given two doses of AZD1222 and about 26 given two doses of MenACWY control vaccine. Trial participants were enrolled by age into 18-55, 56-69 and 70-plus year subgroups, with approximately 150, 28 and 58 TCR-sequenced participants respectively.

The CDR3 regions of human TCRbeta chains were analyzed by immunosequencing. In the original analysis: Repertoire TCRs were matched against a reference library of SARS-CoV-2-specific TCRs generated with the MIRA antigen-specificity platform. Breadth was defined as the fraction of unique TCRs that were SARS-CoV-2-associated. Depth was defined as the fraction of total T cells that were SARS-CoV-2-associated. Using the MIRA data, every spike-specific TCR was mapped to the spike region that the TCR reacted to and assigned to either a CD4 or a CD8 class. Log10-transformed breadth and depth values were compared by one-way ANOVA with Sidak's multiple comparisons tests. TCRdb carries this immuneACCESS record with in-frame sequences only. Its versions omit some clonotypes, under half of them owing to an unresolved V gene in the studies checked, with the rest unexplained. The DNA was the basis for D and trimming; V, J and clone size are from that table. This sample has some 180,000 clones in its table, and about nine tenths of those were observed once. The top ten constitute approximately 1.8% of the sample.

Findings and caveats that apply to the study as a whole: The vaccine-associated CD4 TCRs covered the entire spike protein, and the dominant responses fell in regions 160-218 and 743-854. No day 14 peak-response samples were available, so repertoires were characterized only after the peak T cell response. Conclusions about previously exposed vaccinees were limited because only a handful of AZD1222 recipients were SARS-CoV-2 seropositive at baseline. Most participants were white British and females outnumbered males, and the authors suggested that clonal diversity may have been underestimated. Reportedly, close to half of the unique spike-specific TCRs recognized epitopes lying outside the regions that are mutated in the B.1.351 and B.1.1.7 variants. After two AZD1222 doses, spike-specific TCR breadth and depth were significantly higher than at day 0 and than in MenACWY recipients. In the small 56-69-year group, the increase in depth fell short of significance, most likely because of low power.

The source of this sequence is an adult who received the AZD1222 COVID-19 vaccine. Sequences were derived from peripheral blood, sampled 28 days after the second AZD1222 dose.

The CDR3 in this case is CASSLISGGSTDTQYF. The nucleotide sequence reads TGCGCCAGCAGCTTGATTAGCGGGGGGAGCACAGATACGCAGTATTTT. The rearranged chain carries TRBV5-1 and TRBJ2-3; 10 nucleotides in the junction match TRBD2. CDR1 is given as SGHRS and CDR2 as YFSETQ, both from the germline V gene. CDR3 length: 16 amino acids, cysteine to phenylalanine. The sequence is cut down to CDR3 DNA, 48 bases in frame from base 1. V ends up 1 base short and J 0 bases short, with an unmatched junction base count of 2.